This T cell receptor (beta chain) was identified during a study of cytomegalovirus exposure and HLA in healthy donors. Researchers ran the PCR with 60 Vbeta and 13 Jbeta primers. Original handling: A follow-up analysis tallied some 80 million unique TCR beta chains, roughly 11 million shared. TCRdb's copy holds only in-frame clones and misses some; the assay was immunoSEQ multiplex PCR. Clone size and the V and J calls come from that table; the DNA yielded D and trimming. The sample includes over 150,000 clones, more than 75% of them seen just once. The CDR3 consists of 17 residues. Germline CDR1 MDHEN, CDR2 SYDVKM. With 2 bases clipped from V and 7 bases from J, the junction kept 12 bases outside the gene matches. Study-wide points: The authors considered a cluster of highly shared sequence variants likely to be a sequencing artifact. Presence/absence comparisons presumed near-even sequencing depth among donors.

About this clone: The antigen is unknown.

Sequences were obtained from PBMCs. The chain links TRBV28 to TRBJ2-1, with 9 bases matching TRBD2. The TCR originated in a man aged 25 to 40 in good health and CMV-seropositive. The CDR3 loop is CASSLITGGRANNEQFF. The CDR3, as DNA: TGTGCCAGCAGTTTAATCACTGGCGGGAGGGCCAATAATGAGCAGTTCTTC.